This entry lists 13 T cell receptor beta chains sequenced from one sample in a study of cytomegalovirus exposure and HLA in healthy donors. In the PCR, 60 Vbeta and 13 Jbeta primers were used. The assay was immunoSEQ multiplex PCR, and TCRdb's table has in-frame clones only and misses some. The sample has 45,000 to 60,000 clones; about three quarters are singletons. Sequenced input: PBMCs. The receptors derive from a man aged 25 to 40 in good health and CMV-seropositive.

This clone was observed a handful of times. The chain carries TRBV6-1 and TRBJ2-6, with D possibly being TRBD1 (6 bases). CDR3 size: 17 residues. CDR1 is MNHNS and CDR2 is SASEGT in the germline V gene. Trimming shortened V by 4 bases and J by 0 bases, and 13 bases separated the two germline ends. This CDR3 is CASSGWDIFSGANVLTF. The CDR3 DNA sequence: TGTGCCAGCAGTGGCTGGGACATATTCTCTGGGGCCAACGTCCTGACTTTC.

The rearrangement joins TRBV5-8 to TRBJ2-7; the match to TRBD1 covers 8 bases. This CDR3 is 15 amino acids long. Trimming cost V 5 bases and J 1 base; bases outside gene matches: 8. Germline V gene sequence: CDR1 SGHTS, CDR2 YDEGEE. The CDR3, as DNA: TGTGCCAGCAGTTTGACAGGGGTTGGGTCCTACGAGCAGTACTTC. Amino acids: CASSLTGVGSYEQYF.

This clone was observed a few times. This sequence joins TRBV5-1 and TRBJ2-5; TRBD1 matches at 7 bases. CDR3 size: 13 residues. V lost 7 bases to trimming and J lost 0 bases; unmatched junction nucleotides: 3. CDR1 and CDR2 (germline): SGHRS, YFSETQ. CDR3 bases: TGCGCCAGCCACAGGGGTAACCAAGAGACCCAGTACTTC. The encoded protein is CASHRGNQETQYF.

The chain has TRBV7-6 and TRBJ2-3, with 10 bases fitting TRBD2. Trimming at V came to 6 bases and at J to 4 bases, leaving 10 bases not matched to a gene. The CDR3 has 16 residues. Germline values: CDR1 SGHVS, CDR2 FNYEAQ. CDR3 in DNA: TGTGCCAGCAGTATAATTAGCGGGGGGCGGGCAGATACGCAGTATTTT. It codes for CASSIISGGRADTQYF.

This chain uses TRBV27 with TRBJ1-2, with 7 bases identical to TRBD1. The CDR3 is made up of 15 amino acids. V was pared by 5 bases and J by 2 bases, with 8 bases of the junction left unmatched. Germline assignment: CDR1 MNHEY and CDR2 SMNVEV (reference sequence). CDR3 in amino acids: CASSISLTGNYGYTF. CDR3 DNA sequence: TGTGCCAGCAGTATTAGCCTGACAGGGAACTATGGCTACACCTTC.

The rearrangement joins TRBV7-3 to TRBJ2-5; D is undetermined. Germline CDR1 is SGHTA and CDR2 is FQGTGA. This CDR3 spans 13 amino acids. Trimming took off 6 bases at V and 4 bases at J, with 12 bases between the two ends. The DNA for the CDR3 is TGTGCCAGCAGGGAGAAAGGTTCAGAGACCCAGTACTTC. Its protein is CASREKGSETQYF.

This clone has a handful of counts. V usage is TRBV27 and J usage is TRBJ2-6; weak D call: TRBD1 (5 bases). V lost 3 bases and J lost 2, with 11 bases in between. This CDR3 comprises 16 residues. The germline V gene encodes CDR1 MNHEY and CDR2 SMNVEV (reference sequence). CDR3 protein: CASSLVKGTGANVLTF. CDR3 DNA sequence: TGTGCCAGCAGTTTGGTAAAGGGGACTGGGGCCAACGTCCTGACTTTC.

This rearrangement joins TRBV6-1 to TRBJ1-2, with D unresolved. V was shortened by 6 bases and J by 0 bases, with 17 bases between the two germline ends. The CDR3 is made up of 16 amino acids. Germline values: CDR1 MNHNS, CDR2 SASEGT. CDR3 in amino acids: CASRENQYTANYGYTF. CDR3 DNA: TGTGCCAGCAGGGAAAATCAGTACACCGCTAACTATGGCTACACCTTC.

This chain links TRBV7-9 with TRBJ1-5, with a possible D match to TRBD1 (5 bases). Between the trimmed V and J ends, which lost 1 base and 7 bases, there was a span of 11 bases. CDR1 is SEHNR, CDR2 FQNEAQ, per germline (reference sequence). The CDR3 is 14 amino acids. The DNA of the CDR3 is TGTGCCAGCAGCTTAGTCGGGGGAAGCCAGCCCCAGCATTTT. Translation: CASSLVGGSQPQHF.

By share of the sample, this clone is medium-sized (0.01 to 0.1%). The chain carries TRBV7-9 and TRBJ2-1; tentatively, D is TRBD1 (5 bases). The CDR3 is made up of 12 amino acids. CDR1 is SEHNR, CDR2 FQNEAQ, per germline (reference sequence). V lost 5 bases, J lost 15 bases, and 17 bases lay in between. The DNA for the CDR3 is TGTGCCAGCAGCCTCGACACCTCAGGGCCGTTCTTC. Protein sequence: CASSLDTSGPFF.

The V and J genes are TRBV7-3 and TRBJ1-1; 7 bases agree with TRBD1. Germline V lookup: CDR1 SGHTA, CDR2 FQGTGA. V lost 6 bases, J lost 3 bases, and 10 bases stayed unmatched. The CDR3 totals 15 residues. The CDR3 sequence is CASRRGQVGDTEAFF. In DNA form, the CDR3 reads TGTGCCAGCAGAAGAGGACAGGTTGGGGACACTGAAGCTTTCTTT. Full variable domain (missing parts from reference TRBV7-3 and TRBJ1-1): GAGVSQTPSNKVTEKGKYVELRCDPISGHTALYWYRQSLGQGPEFLIYFQGTGAADDSGLPNDRFFAVRPEGSVSTLKIQRTERGDSAVYLCASRRGQVGDTEAFFGQGTRLTVV.

CDR3 region: CASSIGGNTEAFF. CDR3 in DNA: TGTGCCAGCAGCATCGGGGGTAACACTGAAGCTTTCTTT. V gene TRBV9 combines with J gene TRBJ1-1; D is possibly TRBD1 (5 bases). Per germline, CDR1 SGDLS and CDR2 YYNGEE. There are 13 residues in the CDR3. Trimming shortened V by 4 bases and J by 2 bases, and 9 bases separated the two germline ends.

V and J are TRBV9 and TRBJ2-3; 7 nucleotides align to TRBD2. The CDR3 is 16 amino acids. The junction had 7 bases not matched to a gene; V was cut back by 3 bases and J by 0 bases. Germline lookup yields CDR1 SGDLS and CDR2 YYNGEE. This chain's CDR3 is CASSGGTTTSTDTQYF. CDR3 nucleotide sequence: TGTGCCAGCAGCGGGGGGACTACTACTAGCACAGATACGCAGTATTTT.